This T cell receptor (beta chain) appears in the sequencing data of a study of molecular identifiers for immune sequencing clone quantification. For the study at large: Replicate RNA came from roughly 18,000 or 92,000 naive CD8 cells and was split five ways, and four parts were sequenced. Study results and caveats: Jurkat TCR RNA spiked in from one cell reportedly remained identifiable amid about a million naive cells.

In the sort, naive CD8 T cells were defined as CD8+CD4-CCR7+CD45RA+. Many counts were recorded for this clonotype. Its antigen is as yet unknown. Trimming removed 0 bases at V and 2 bases at J, with 10 bases between. This CDR3 spans 15 amino acids. The germline V gene has CDR1 LGHNA and CDR2 YSLEER. It was with previously described methods and listed TCR primers that bulk TCR libraries were made. TCRdb passed the PCR reads through MiXCR, listing each CDR3 protein once. The data contain over 600,000 distinct CDR3 sequences, about 20% of them seen just once; the ten biggest clones take up roughly 0.83%. This chain uses TRBV4-3 with TRBJ1-1; D ambiguous. Specimen: naive CD8+ T cells from blood, with Jurkat cell RNA spiked in. Described subset: FACS-sorted CD8+CD4-CCR7+CD45RA+ naive T cells. The clonotype was recovered from a human donor in good health. Some libraries in this study had Jurkat cell RNA spiked in. CDR3: CASSQDGGVNTEAFF. For the CDR3, the DNA is TGCGCCAGCAGCCAAGATGGCGGGGTAAACACTGAAGCTTTCTTT.